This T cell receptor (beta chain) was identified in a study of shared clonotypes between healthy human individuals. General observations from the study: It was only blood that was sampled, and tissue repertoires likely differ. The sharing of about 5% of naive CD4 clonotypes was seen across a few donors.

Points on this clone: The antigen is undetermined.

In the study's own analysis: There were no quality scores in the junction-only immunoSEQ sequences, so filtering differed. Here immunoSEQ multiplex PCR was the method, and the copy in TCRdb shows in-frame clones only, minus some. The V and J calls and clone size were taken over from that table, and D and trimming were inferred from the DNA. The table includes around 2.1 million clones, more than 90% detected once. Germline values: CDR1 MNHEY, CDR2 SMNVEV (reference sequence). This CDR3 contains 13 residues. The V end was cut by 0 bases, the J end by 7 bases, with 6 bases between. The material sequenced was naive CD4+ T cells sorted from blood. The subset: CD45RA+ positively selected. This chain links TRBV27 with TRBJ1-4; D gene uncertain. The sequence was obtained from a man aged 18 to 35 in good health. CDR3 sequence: CASSLSSSEKLFF. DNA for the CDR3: TGTGCCAGCAGTTTATCGTCATCTGAAAAACTGTTTTTT.